These T cell receptor beta chains were read from a single sample in a study of Ad26.COV2.S vaccination and SARS-CoV-2 variants. Clones were sequenced by immunoSEQ multiplex PCR, and TCRdb holds only the in-frame ones, with some missing. This sample has about 250,000 clones; about 87% occur once, and the top ten carry over 2.5%. The starting material was peripheral blood, obtained in a trial of Ad26.COV2.S vaccine versus placebo. The receptors here all came from a person aged 18 to 59 who received the Ad26.COV2.S COVID-19 vaccine or a placebo. Both conserved end residues are part of each CDR3. The D gene is left open where the match is weak. Some rows mark clone size as missing; the rest say once, few, many or name a class of expanded clone.

V	size	J	D	DNA	CDR3
TRBV30	once	TRBJ2-2	TRBD2	TGTGCCTGGAGTGTAGGTAGGGACTATCTCACCGGGGAGCTGTTTTTT	CAWSVGRDYLTGELFF
TRBV4-2	NA	TRBJ2-1	TRBD2	TGTGCCAGCAGCCAAGATCTCACTAGCGGGATAGGTGAGCAGTTCTTC	CASSQDLTSGIGEQFF
TRBV7-3	NA	TRBJ2-1	TRBD1	TGTGCCAGCAGCACACAGGGGTCCCCCTACAATGAGCAGTTCTTC	CASSTQGSPYNEQFF
TRBV5-1	NA	TRBJ2-3	TRBD1	TGCGCCAGCAGTCCCGGGACAGGGAGCACAGATACGCAGTATTTT	CASSPGTGSTDTQYF
TRBV7-3	NA	TRBJ1-2	TRBD1	TGTGCCAGCAGCTTAAGGGCAGGGGGCGAGGAATATGGCTACACCTTC	CASSLRAGGEEYGYTF
TRBV7-2	NA	TRBJ2-7	TRBD2	TGTGCCAGCAGTCCGGGAGGAGGGGTCTCCTACGAGCAGTACTTC	CASSPGGGVSYEQYF
TRBV11-2	once	TRBJ2-5	NA	TGTGCCAGCAGCTTAGTTTTTTCGGGGACGGCAGAGACCCAGTACTTC	CASSLVFSGTAETQYF
TRBV4-1	NA	TRBJ1-2	NA	TGCGCCAGCAGCCGACATGTGGGAGGGATTGTAAATGGCTACACCTTC	CASSRHVGGIVNGYTF
TRBV27	once	TRBJ2-5	TRBD2	TGTGCCAGCAGTACCGCTAGCGGGTCGGGAGAGACCCAGTACTTC	CASSTASGSGETQYF
TRBV18	NA	TRBJ2-7	NA	TGTGCCAGCTCAGTTGTAGGAAGCTCCTACGAGCAGTACTTC	CASSVVGSSYEQYF
TRBV3-1/TRBV3-2	NA	TRBJ1-4	NA	TGTGCCAGCAGCCTAAAGGGGGGTGAAAAACTGTTTTTT	CASSLKGGEKLFF
TRBV3-1/TRBV3-2	once	TRBJ2-5	TRBD1	TGTGCCAGCAGCACCCGACAGGGTGGGGAGACCCAGTACTTC	CASSTRQGGETQYF
TRBV28	NA	TRBJ1-1	TRBD1	TGTGCCAGCAGATCAGGACAGGGCACTGAAGCTTTCTTT	CASRSGQGTEAFF
TRBV7-6	NA	TRBJ2-3	NA	TGTGCCAGCAGTCGGGACTGGAGCACAGATACGCAGTATTTT	CASSRDWSTDTQYF
TRBV29-1	NA	TRBJ2-7	TRBD2	TGCAGCGTTGAAAAGCGGGAGTTCCCCTACGAGCAGTACTTC	CSVEKREFPYEQYF
TRBV19	NA	TRBJ1-2	NA	TGTGCCAGTAGTATAGGTGACACCAGCAACAGGGGCTACACCTTC	CASSIGDTSNRGYTF
TRBV2	NA	TRBJ2-6	TRBD1	TGTGCCAGCAGACCGGGACAGGGGCATGATGGGGCCAACGTCCTGACTTTC	CASRPGQGHDGANVLTF
TRBV10-3	once	TRBJ1-2	TRBD1	TGTGCCATCAGTGAGTCGGGGGGACAGGGTAGGAATGGCTACACCTTC	CAISESGGQGRNGYTF
TRBV10-3	NA	TRBJ1-6	TRBD1	TGTGCCATCAGTGAGTGGGGACAGCAGGGAAGCTCCTATAATTCACCCCTCCACTTT	CAISEWGQQGSSYNSPLHF
TRBV5-4	NA	TRBJ1-1	NA	TGTGCCAGCAGCTTTCCCGGATTGAACACTGAAGCTTTCTTT	CASSFPGLNTEAFF
TRBV5-6	once	TRBJ1-1	TRBD1	TGTGCCAGCAGCTTTGGCGGGACAGCCGAAGCTTTCTTT	CASSFGGTAEAFF
TRBV30	NA	TRBJ1-2	TRBD1	TGTGCCTGGAGTAGGTCCCACAGGGGGCGAGTCTATGGCTACACCTTC	CAWSRSHRGRVYGYTF
TRBV13	NA	TRBJ1-4	NA	TGTGCCAGCAGCCGCGGCAGGCCCATTGAAAAACTGTTTTTT	CASSRGRPIEKLFF
TRBV7-8	NA	TRBJ1-1	NA	TGTGCCAGCAGCTTAGCGCTGGGCCAGGGCACTGAAGCTTTCTTT	CASSLALGQGTEAFF
TRBV18	NA	TRBJ1-6	NA	TGTGCCAGCTCACCACCAGCGGGGAATTCACCCCTCCACTTT	CASSPPAGNSPLHF
TRBV19	NA	TRBJ1-4	NA	TGTGCCAGTAGTATAACTCTCTTCTTTGGTACGACTAATGAAAAACTGTTTTTT	CASSITLFFGTTNEKLFF
TRBV12-2	NA	TRBJ2-5	NA	TGTGCAAGTCGTCGGGAGGTGGGGGGAGACCAAGAGACCCAGTACTTC	CASRREVGGDQETQYF
TRBV18	NA	TRBJ1-3	NA	TGTGCCAGCTCACCATGGCAGGGCAGAAACACCATATATTTT	CASSPWQGRNTIYF
TRBV2	NA	TRBJ2-1	TRBD2	TGTGCCAGCAGTAATCCGAGGACTAGCGGGAGAGGAGAGCAGTTCTTC	CASSNPRTSGRGEQFF
TRBV5-6	NA	TRBJ1-1	NA	TGTGCCAGCAGCCTTAATCAGGGGTACACTGAAGCTTTCTTT	CASSLNQGYTEAFF
TRBV29-1	NA	TRBJ1-5	TRBD1	TGCAGCGTTGAAAACGAGACAGGGTGTGATCAGCCCCAGCATTTT	CSVENETGCDQPQHF
TRBV6-5	NA	TRBJ2-1	TRBD1	TGTGCCAGCAGTTACTCTATGTCTACAGGGGGCAATGAGCAGTTCTTC	CASSYSMSTGGNEQFF
TRBV6-4	NA	TRBJ1-2	TRBD1	TGTGCCAGCAGTGTTGGGACAGGTTATGGCTACACCTTC	CASSVGTGYGYTF
TRBV10-2	NA	TRBJ2-5	NA	TGCGCCAGCAGATTTCAACAAGAGACCCAGTACTTC	CASRFQQETQYF
TRBV2	NA	TRBJ1-1	TRBD1	TGTGCCAGCAGTGAACTGGACAGGCCGCTCTTT	CASSELDRPLF
TRBV2	NA	TRBJ2-1	TRBD2	TGTGCCAGCAGTTTACTAGCGACTGAGCAGTTCTTC	CASSLLATEQFF
TRBV12-3/TRBV12-4	NA	TRBJ1-4	NA	TGTGCCAGCAGGGTTATGCGGGAAAAACTGTTTTTT	CASRVMREKLFF
TRBV30	NA	TRBJ1-2	TRBD1	TGTGCCTGGAGTAAACAGGGGGCCCATGGCTACACCTTC	CAWSKQGAHGYTF
TRBV12-3/TRBV12-4	NA	TRBJ2-7	NA	TGTGCCAGCAGTTTACACGGGGCCTACGAGCAGTACTTC	CASSLHGAYEQYF
TRBV2	NA	TRBJ1-4	TRBD1	TGTGCCAGCACGCTTAAACCGGGACAGGGTTACGAAAAACTGTTTTTT	CASTLKPGQGYEKLFF
TRBV2	NA	TRBJ2-7	NA	TGTGCCAGCAGACAGGACGGCTACGAGCAGTACTTC	CASRQDGYEQYF